The subject of this entry is one T cell receptor (beta chain). In the original analysis: How many nucleated cells were present was estimated from reference gene primer amplification. The data were produced by immunoSEQ multiplex PCR, yet TCRdb's version contains in-frame clones alone and is incomplete. From that table come the V and J calls and clone size; the DNA was used to work out D and trimming. The repertoire holds around 60,000 clones, with 84% as singletons. The entry originates in a study of blood T cell repertoires in COVID-19. Study as a whole: Sites across the United States, Italy and Spain contributed samples from acute and convalescent COVID-19.

Germline CDR1 is SGHRS and CDR2 is YFSETQ. Trimming removed 0 bases from V and 7 bases from J; junction bases left unmatched: 13. This CDR3 region has 17 residues. This clonotype was obtained from a man aged 60 to 75 with COVID-19, enrolled during active disease. V usage is TRBV5-1 and J usage is TRBJ2-1; the match to TRBD2 covers 7 bases. Sequencing was carried out using peripheral blood. DNA for the CDR3: TGCGCCAGCAGCTTGGGATTTCCCGGGAGGATATGGAATGAGCAGTTCTTC. This codes for CASSLGFPGRIWNEQFF.